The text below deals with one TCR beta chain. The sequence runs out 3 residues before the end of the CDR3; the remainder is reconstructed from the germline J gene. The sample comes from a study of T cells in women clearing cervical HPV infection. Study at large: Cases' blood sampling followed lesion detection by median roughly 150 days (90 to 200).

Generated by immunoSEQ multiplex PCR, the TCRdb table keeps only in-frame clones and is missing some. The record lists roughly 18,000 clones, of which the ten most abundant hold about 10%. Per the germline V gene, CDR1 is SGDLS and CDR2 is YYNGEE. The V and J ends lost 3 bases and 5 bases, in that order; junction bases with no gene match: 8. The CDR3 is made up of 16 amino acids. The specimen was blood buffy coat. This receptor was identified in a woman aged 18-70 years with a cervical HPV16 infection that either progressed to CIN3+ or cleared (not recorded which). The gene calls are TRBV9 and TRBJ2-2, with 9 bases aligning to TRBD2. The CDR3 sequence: CASSDILAGGTGELFF. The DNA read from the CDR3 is TGTGCCAGCAGCGACATACTAGCGGGCGGGACCGGGGAG.